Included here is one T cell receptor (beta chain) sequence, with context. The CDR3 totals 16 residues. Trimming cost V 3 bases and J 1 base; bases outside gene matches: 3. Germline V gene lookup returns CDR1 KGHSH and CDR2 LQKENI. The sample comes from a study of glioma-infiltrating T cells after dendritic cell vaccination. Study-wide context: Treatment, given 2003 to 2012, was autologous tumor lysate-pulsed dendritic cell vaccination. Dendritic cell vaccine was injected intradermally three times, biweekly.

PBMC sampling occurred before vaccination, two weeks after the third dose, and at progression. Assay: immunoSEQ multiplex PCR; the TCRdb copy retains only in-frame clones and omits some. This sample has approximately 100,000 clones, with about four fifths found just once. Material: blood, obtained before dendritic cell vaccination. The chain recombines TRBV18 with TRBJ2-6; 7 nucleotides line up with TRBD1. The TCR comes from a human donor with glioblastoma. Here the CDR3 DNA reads TGTGCCAGCTCACCGCGACAGGGTTCTGGGGCCAACGTCCTGACTTTC. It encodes CASSPRQGSGANVLTF.